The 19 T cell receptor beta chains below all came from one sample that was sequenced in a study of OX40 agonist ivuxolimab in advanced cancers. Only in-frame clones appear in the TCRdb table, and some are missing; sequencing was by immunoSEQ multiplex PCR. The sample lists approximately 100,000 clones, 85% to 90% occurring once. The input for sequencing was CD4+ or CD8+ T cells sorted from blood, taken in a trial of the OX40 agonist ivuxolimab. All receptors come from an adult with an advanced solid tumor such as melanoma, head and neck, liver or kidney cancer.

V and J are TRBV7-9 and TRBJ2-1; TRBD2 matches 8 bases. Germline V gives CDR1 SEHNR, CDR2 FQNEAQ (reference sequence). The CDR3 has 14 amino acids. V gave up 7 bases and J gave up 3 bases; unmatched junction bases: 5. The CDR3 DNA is TGTGCCAGCATGAGAAGCGGGGGCTACAATGAGCAGTTCTTC. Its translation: CASMRSGGYNEQFF.

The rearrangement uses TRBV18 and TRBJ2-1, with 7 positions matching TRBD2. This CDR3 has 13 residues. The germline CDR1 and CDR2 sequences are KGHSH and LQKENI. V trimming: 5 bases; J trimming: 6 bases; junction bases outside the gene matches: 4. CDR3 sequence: CASSSGTTNEQFF. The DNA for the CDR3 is TGTGCCAGCTCATCCGGGACTACCAATGAGCAGTTCTTC.

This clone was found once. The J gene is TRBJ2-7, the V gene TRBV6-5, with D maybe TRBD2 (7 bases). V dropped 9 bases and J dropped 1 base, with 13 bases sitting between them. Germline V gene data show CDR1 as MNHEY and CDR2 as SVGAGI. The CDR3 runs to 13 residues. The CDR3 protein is CASSGGSSYEQYF. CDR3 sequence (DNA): TGTGCCAGTTCGGGGGGCAGTTCCTACGAGCAGTACTTC.

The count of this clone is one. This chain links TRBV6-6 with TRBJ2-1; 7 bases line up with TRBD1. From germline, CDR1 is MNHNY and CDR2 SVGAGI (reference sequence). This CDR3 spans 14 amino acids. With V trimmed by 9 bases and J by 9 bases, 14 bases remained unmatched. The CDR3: CASAGTDRRGEQFF. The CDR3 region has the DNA TGTGCCAGTGCCGGGACAGATAGACGGGGTGAGCAGTTCTTC.

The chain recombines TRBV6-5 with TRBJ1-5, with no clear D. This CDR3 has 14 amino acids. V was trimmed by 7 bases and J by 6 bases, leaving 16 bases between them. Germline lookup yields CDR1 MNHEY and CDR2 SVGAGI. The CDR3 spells CASTEERASQPQHF. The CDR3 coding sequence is TGTGCCAGCACCGAAGAACGGGCCTCTCAGCCCCAGCATTTT.

This chain's CDR3 is CASIGNSYEQYF. As DNA, the CDR3 is TGTGCCAGCATTGGCAACTCCTACGAGCAGTACTTC. The chain carries TRBV6-1 and TRBJ2-7, with D hard to call. The CDR3 consists of 12 residues. Per germline, CDR1 MNHNS and CDR2 SASEGT. V lost 7 bases and J 0 bases, leaving 7 bases between the germline ends.

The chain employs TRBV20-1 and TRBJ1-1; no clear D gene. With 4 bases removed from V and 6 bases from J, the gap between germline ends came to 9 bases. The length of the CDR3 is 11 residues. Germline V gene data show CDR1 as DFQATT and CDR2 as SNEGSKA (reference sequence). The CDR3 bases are TGCAGTGCTATTTGGGTTGCTGAAGCTTTCTTT. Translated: CSAIWVAEAFF.

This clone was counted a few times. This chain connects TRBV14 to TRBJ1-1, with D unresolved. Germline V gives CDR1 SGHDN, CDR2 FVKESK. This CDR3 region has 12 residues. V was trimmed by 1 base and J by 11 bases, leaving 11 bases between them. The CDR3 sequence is CASSQAAGPAFF. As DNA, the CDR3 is TGTGCCAGCAGCCAAGCAGCCGGCCCGGCTTTCTTT.

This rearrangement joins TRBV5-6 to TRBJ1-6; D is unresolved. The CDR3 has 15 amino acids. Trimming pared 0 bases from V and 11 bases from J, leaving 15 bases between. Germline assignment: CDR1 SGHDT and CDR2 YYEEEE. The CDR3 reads CASSLDRTLGTPLHF. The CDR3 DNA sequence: TGTGCCAGCAGCTTGGATCGGACTTTGGGGACACCCCTCCACTTT. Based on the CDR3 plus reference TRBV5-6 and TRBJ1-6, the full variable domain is DAGVTQSPTHLIKTRGQQVTLRCSPKSGHDTVSWYQQALGQGPQFIFQYYEEEERQRGNFPDRFSGHQFPNYSSELNVNALLLGDSALYLCASSLDRTLGTPLHFGNGTRLTVT.

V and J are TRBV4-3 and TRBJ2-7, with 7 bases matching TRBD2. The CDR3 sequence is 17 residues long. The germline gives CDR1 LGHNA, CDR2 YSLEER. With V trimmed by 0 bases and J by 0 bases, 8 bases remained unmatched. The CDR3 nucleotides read TGCGCCAGCAGCCAAGATCGAAGGCGGGGGAACTCCTACGAGCAGTACTTC. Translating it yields CASSQDRRRGNSYEQYF.

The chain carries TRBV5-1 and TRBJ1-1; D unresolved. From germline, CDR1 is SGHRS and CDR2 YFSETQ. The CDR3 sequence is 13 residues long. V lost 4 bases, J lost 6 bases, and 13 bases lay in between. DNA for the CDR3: TGCGCCAGCAGCCTGCCTGGAGACCCTGAAGCTTTCTTT. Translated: CASSLPGDPEAFF.

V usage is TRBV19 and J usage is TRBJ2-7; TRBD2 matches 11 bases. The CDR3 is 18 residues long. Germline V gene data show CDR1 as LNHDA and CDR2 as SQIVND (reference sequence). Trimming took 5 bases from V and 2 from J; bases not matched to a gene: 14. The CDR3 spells CASSFRTSGRGGAYEQYF. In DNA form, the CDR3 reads TGTGCCAGTAGTTTCAGGACTAGCGGGCGTGGGGGCGCCTACGAGCAGTACTTC.

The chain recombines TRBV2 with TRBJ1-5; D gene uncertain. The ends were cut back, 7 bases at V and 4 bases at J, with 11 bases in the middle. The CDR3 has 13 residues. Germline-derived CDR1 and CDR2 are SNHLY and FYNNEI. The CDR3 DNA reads TGTGCCAGCACCCCGGACGTAAATCAGCCCCAGCATTTT. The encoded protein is CASTPDVNQPQHF.

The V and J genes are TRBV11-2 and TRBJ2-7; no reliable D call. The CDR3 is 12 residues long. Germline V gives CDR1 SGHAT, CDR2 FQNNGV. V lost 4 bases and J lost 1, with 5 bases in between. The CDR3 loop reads CASSWRSYEQYF. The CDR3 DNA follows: TGTGCCAGCAGCTGGCGATCCTACGAGCAGTACTTC.

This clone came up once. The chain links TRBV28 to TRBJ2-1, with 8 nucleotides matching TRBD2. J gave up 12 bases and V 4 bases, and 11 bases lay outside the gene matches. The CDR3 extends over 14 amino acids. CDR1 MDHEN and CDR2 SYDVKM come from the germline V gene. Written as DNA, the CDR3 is TGTGCCAGCAGTTCACGTCAGAGCGGGGGTAGGCAGTTCTTC. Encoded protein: CASSSRQSGGRQFF.

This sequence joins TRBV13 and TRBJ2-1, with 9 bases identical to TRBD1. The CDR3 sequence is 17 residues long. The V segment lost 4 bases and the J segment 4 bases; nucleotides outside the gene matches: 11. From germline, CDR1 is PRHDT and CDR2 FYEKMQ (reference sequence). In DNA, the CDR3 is TGTGCCAGCAGCTCCGGGACAGGGTTTAGCTCTTACAATGAGCAGTTCTTC. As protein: CASSSGTGFSSYNEQFF.

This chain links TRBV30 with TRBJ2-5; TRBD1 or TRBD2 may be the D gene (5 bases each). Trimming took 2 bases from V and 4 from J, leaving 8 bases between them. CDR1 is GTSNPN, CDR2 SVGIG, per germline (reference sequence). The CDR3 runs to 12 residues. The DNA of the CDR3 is TGTGCCTGGAGTACGAGGGGAGAGACCCAGTACTTC. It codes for CAWSTRGETQYF.

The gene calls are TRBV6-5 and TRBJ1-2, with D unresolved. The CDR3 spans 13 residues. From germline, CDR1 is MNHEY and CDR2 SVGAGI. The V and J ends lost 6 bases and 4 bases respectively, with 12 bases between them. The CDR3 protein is CASRLRISYGYTF. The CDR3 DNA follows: TGTGCCAGCAGGCTCAGGATCAGCTATGGCTACACCTTC.

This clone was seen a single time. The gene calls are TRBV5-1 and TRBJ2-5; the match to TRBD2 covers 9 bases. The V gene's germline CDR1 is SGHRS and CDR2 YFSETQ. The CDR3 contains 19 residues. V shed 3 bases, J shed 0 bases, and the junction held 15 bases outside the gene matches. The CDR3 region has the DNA TGCGCCAGCAGCTCTCTGTGGCCCCCAGCGGGGGGATACCAAGAGACCCAGTACTTC. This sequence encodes CASSSLWPPAGGYQETQYF.